The clone carrying this TCR beta chain is judged medium-sized. This record belongs to a study of OX40 agonist ivuxolimab in advanced cancers. As for the study in general: Mean age approximately 59 years, range roughly 20 to 85; just over 80% male.

The table came from immunoSEQ multiplex PCR; TCRdb's copy has only in-frame clones and leaves some out. This table has tens of thousands of clones, about 90% appearing once. Cycle 7 day 1, cycle 4 day 1, and baseline were the timepoints at which blood was sampled. The germline V and J ends were trimmed by 1 base and 0 bases, with 9 bases remaining between them. The CDR3 is made up of 15 amino acids. From germline, CDR1 is SSHAT and CDR2 FNYEAQ (reference sequence). The sample was CD4+ or CD8+ T cells sorted from blood, taken in a trial of the OX40 agonist ivuxolimab. The TCR was taken from an adult with an advanced solid tumor such as melanoma, head and neck, liver or kidney cancer. The chain has TRBV7-7 and TRBJ1-1; D gene unclear. The DNA of the CDR3 is TGTGCCAGCAGCTTAGTAGCAGGCATGAACACTGAAGCTTTCTTT. Translating it yields CASSLVAGMNTEAFF.